This T cell receptor beta chain was recovered during a study of blood T cell repertoires in COVID-19. Study-wide context: In each case, the material was cDNA or gDNA derived from T cells, B-cell-depleted T cells, or PBMCs.

This clone came up once. V lost 0 bases to trimming and J lost 3 bases, with 12 bases between them. Germline V CDR1 and CDR2: SGDLS, YYNGEE. The CDR3 totals 16 residues. Using immunoSEQ multiplex PCR, the repertoire was profiled, and TCRdb retains in-frame clones only, with some absent. The sample has about 180,000 clones, about 85% seen once. The chain is built from TRBV9 and TRBJ2-2; no firm D call. Specimen: peripheral blood. The sequence was collected from a woman aged 25-40 years with active or convalescent COVID-19. CDR3 DNA sequence: TGTGCCAGCAGCGTAGTTCCAGGTGGGCACACCGGGGAGCTGTTTTTT. It yields the protein CASSVVPGGHTGELFF. Full variable domain (outside the CDR3, taken from reference TRBV9 and TRBJ2-2): DSGVTQTPKHLITATGQRVTLRCSPRSGDLSVYWYQQSLDQGLQFLIQYYNGEERAKGNILERFSAQQFPDLHSELNLSSLELGDSALYFCASSVVPGGHTGELFFGEGSRLTVL.